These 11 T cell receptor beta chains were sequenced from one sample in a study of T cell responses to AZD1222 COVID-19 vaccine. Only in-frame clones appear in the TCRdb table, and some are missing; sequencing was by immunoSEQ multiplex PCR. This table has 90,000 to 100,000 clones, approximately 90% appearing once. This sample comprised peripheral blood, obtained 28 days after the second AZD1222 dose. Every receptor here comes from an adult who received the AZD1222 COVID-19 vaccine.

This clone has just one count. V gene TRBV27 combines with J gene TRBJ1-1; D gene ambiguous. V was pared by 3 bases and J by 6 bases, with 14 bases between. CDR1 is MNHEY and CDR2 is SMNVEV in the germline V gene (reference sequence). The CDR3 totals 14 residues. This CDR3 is CASSFPGNMAEAFF. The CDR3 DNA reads TGTGCCAGCAGTTTCCCGGGGAATATGGCTGAAGCTTTCTTT.

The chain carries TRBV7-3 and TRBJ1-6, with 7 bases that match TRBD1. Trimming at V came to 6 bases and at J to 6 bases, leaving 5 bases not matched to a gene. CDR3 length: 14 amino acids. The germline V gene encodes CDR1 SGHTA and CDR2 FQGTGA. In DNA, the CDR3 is TGTGCCAGCAGACACGACAGGGTTAATTCACCCCTCCACTTT. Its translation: CASRHDRVNSPLHF. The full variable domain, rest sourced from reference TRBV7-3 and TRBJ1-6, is GAGVSQTPSNKVTEKGKYVELRCDPISGHTALYWYRQSLGQGPEFLIYFQGTGAADDSGLPNDRFFAVRPEGSVSTLKIQRTERGDSAVYLCASRHDRVNSPLHFGNGTRLTVT.

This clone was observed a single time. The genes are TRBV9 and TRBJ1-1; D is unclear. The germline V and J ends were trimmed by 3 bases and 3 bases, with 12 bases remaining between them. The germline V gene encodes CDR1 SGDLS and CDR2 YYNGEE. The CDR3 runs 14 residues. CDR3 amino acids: CASSAKRQDTEAFF. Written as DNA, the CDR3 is TGTGCCAGCAGCGCCAAACGGCAGGACACTGAAGCTTTCTTT.

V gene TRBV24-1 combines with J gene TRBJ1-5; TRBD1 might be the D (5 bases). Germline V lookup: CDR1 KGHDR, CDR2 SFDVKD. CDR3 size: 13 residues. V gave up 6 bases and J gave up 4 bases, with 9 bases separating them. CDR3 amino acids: CATSRGGNQPQHF. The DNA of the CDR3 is TGTGCCACCAGTCGGGGGGGAAATCAGCCCCAGCATTTT.

The CDR3: CASSKDSTPNEKLFF. The DNA for the CDR3 is TGTGCCAGCAGCAAAGATAGCACCCCAAATGAAAAACTGTTTTTT. The rearrangement links TRBV21-1 to TRBJ1-4. TRBV21-1 is a known pseudogene. CDR3 size: 15 residues.

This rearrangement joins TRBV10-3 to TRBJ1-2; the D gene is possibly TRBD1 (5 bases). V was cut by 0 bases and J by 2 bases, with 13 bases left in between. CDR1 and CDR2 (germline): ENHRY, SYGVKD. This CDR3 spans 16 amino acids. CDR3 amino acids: CAISESSQGKNYGYTF. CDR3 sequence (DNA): TGTGCCATCAGTGAGTCGTCCCAGGGAAAAAACTATGGCTACACCTTC.

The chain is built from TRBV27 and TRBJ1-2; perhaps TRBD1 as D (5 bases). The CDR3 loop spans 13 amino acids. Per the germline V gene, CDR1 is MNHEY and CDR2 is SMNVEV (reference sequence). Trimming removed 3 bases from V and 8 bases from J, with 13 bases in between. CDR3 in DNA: TGTGCCAGCAGTTTGGGCGGAAAGGGGGGCTACACCTTC. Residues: CASSLGGKGGYTF.

CDR3 sequence: CASTERAGTEAFF. DNA for the CDR3: TGTGCCAGTACCGAAAGGGCGGGCACTGAAGCTTTCTTT. J is TRBJ1-1 and V is TRBV7-3; D remains ambiguous. Trimming took 9 bases from V and 4 from J, leaving 15 bases between them. The CDR3 is 13 amino acids. Per the germline V gene, CDR1 is SGHTA and CDR2 is FQGTGA.

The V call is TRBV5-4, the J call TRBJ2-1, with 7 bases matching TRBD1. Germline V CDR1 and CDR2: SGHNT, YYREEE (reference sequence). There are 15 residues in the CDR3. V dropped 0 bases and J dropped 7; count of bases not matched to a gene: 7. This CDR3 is CASSLVRQGGNEQFF. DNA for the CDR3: TGTGCCAGCAGCTTGGTTAGACAGGGCGGAAATGAGCAGTTCTTC. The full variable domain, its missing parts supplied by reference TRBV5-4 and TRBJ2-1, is ETGVTQSPTHLIKTRGQQVTLRCSSQSGHNTVSWYQQALGQGPQFIFQYYREEENGRGNFPPRFSGLQFPNYSSELNVNALELDDSALYLCASSLVRQGGNEQFFGPGTRLTVL.

The CDR3 bases are TGTGCCAGCAGCAGGACAGGGGAGGATTCACCCCTCCACTTT. It codes for CASSRTGEDSPLHF. The V gene is TRBV5-6, the J gene TRBJ1-6; TRBD1 matches 9 bases. The CDR3 has 14 amino acids. The trim removed 4 bases at V and 8 bases at J, leaving 4 bases unmatched. From germline, CDR1 is SGHDT and CDR2 YYEEEE.

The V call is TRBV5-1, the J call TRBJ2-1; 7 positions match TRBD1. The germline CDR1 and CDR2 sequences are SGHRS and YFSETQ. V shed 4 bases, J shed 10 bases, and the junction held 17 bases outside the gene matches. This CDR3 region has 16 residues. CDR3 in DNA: TGCGCCAGCAGCCTACATTTGACAGGGTCGCCGCGGGAGCAGTTCTTC. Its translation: CASSLHLTGSPREQFF.